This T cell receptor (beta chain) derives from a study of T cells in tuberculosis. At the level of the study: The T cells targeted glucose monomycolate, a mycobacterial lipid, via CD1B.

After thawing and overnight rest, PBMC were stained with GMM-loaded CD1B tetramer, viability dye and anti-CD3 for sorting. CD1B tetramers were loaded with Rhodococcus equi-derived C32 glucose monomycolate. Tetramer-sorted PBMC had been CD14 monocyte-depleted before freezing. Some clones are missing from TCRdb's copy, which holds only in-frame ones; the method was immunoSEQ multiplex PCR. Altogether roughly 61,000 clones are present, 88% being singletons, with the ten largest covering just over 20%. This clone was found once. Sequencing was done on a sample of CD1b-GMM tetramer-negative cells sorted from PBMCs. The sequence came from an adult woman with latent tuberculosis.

The CDR3 here is CASSPQEGANGELFF. CDR3 DNA sequence: TGTGCCAGCTCACCCCAGGAGGGGGCGAACGGGGAGCTGTTTTTT. The rearrangement uses TRBV18 and TRBJ2-2, with D tentatively TRBD1 (7 bases). The length of the CDR3 is 15 residues. Germline values: CDR1 KGHSH, CDR2 LQKENI. The V end was cut by 3 bases, the J end by 7 bases, with 15 bases between.